These T cell receptor beta chains were read from a single sample in a study of early T cells in non-severe SARS-CoV-2 infection. TCRdb fed the 5' RACE reads into MiXCR, producing one record per CDR3 protein. The top ten clones hold less than 3.5% of a sample with approximately 99,000 distinct CDR3 sequences, roughly 12% of them seen once. Material for sequencing was whole blood. Receptor source: an adult who was a healthcare worker with PCR-confirmed SARS-CoV-2 infection or an uninfected control (not recorded which). Both conserved end residues are part of each CDR3. Each record gives: J gene, clone size, V gene, D gene, CDR3 protein, CDR3 DNA. A D gene is named only where the DNA matches it firmly. The size of a clone is reported for some rows only, either as once, few or many, or as a class for expanded clones.

j_call: TRBJ2-3; clone_size: many; v_call: TRBV12-3/TRBV12-4; d_call: TRBD2; cdr3_aa: CASRLAGGIADTQYF; cdr3_nt: TGTGCCAGCAGACTAGCGGGGGGGATAGCAGATACGCAGTATTTT
j_call: TRBJ2-1; clone_size: few; v_call: TRBV14; d_call: .; cdr3_aa: CASRATIPSYSNEQFF; cdr3_nt: TGTGCCAGCAGGGCGACTATCCCCTCCTATTCTAATGAGCAGTTCTTC
j_call: TRBJ2-1; clone_size: few; v_call: TRBV6-6; d_call: TRBD2; cdr3_aa: CATKLAGGPDEQFF; cdr3_nt: TGTGCCACCAAACTAGCGGGAGGGCCGGATGAGCAGTTCTTC
j_call: TRBJ2-1; clone_size: .; v_call: TRBV9; d_call: .; cdr3_aa: CASSVTWDNYNEQFF; cdr3_nt: TGTGCCAGCAGCGTTACCTGGGACAACTACAATGAGCAGTTCTTC
j_call: TRBJ2-1; clone_size: .; v_call: TRBV5-1; d_call: .; cdr3_aa: CASSQTGPHNEQFF; cdr3_nt: TGCGCCAGCAGCCAGACGGGACCCCACAATGAGCAGTTCTTC
j_call: TRBJ2-3; clone_size: many; v_call: TRBV11-3; d_call: .; cdr3_aa: CASTQSGATQYF; cdr3_nt: TGTGCCAGCACCCAGAGCGGCGCTACGCAGTATTTT
j_call: TRBJ1-4; clone_size: .; v_call: TRBV27; d_call: .; cdr3_aa: CASSLDRRQEELFF; cdr3_nt: TGTGCCAGCAGTTTGGACCGCCGACAGGAGGAACTGTTTTTT
j_call: TRBJ1-4; clone_size: few; v_call: TRBV27; d_call: .; cdr3_aa: CASGTRQAPTNEKLFF; cdr3_nt: TGTGCCAGTGGGACCAGACAGGCTCCAACTAATGAAAAACTGTTTTTT
j_call: TRBJ2-7; clone_size: .; v_call: TRBV2; d_call: .; cdr3_aa: CASSVRYEQYF; cdr3_nt: TGTGCCAGCAGTGTTCGATACGAGCAGTACTTC
j_call: TRBJ2-1; clone_size: few; v_call: TRBV29-1; d_call: TRBD2; cdr3_aa: CSVEDWREGNEQFF; cdr3_nt: TGCAGCGTTGAAGATTGGAGGGAGGGTAATGAGCAGTTCTTC
j_call: TRBJ2-7; clone_size: few; v_call: TRBV13; d_call: TRBD2; cdr3_aa: CASSIRTSGRFEQYF; cdr3_nt: TGTGCCAGCAGCATTAGGACTAGCGGGAGGTTCGAGCAGTACTTC
j_call: TRBJ1-2; clone_size: .; v_call: TRBV10-3; d_call: .; cdr3_aa: CAISYSGGYTF; cdr3_nt: TGTGCCATCAGTTACTCGGGGGGCTACACCTTC
j_call: TRBJ2-1; clone_size: .; v_call: TRBV7-7; d_call: TRBD2; cdr3_aa: CASSLGLAGNYNEQFF; cdr3_nt: TGTGCTAGCAGCTTAGGACTAGCGGGAAACTACAATGAGCAGTTCTTC
j_call: TRBJ1-1; clone_size: many; v_call: TRBV30; d_call: TRBD1; cdr3_aa: CAWSIRGLNTEAFF; cdr3_nt: TGTGCCTGGAGTATCAGGGGGTTGAACACTGAAGCTTTCTTT
j_call: TRBJ2-7; clone_size: .; v_call: TRBV28; d_call: .; cdr3_aa: CASSYQTPGEQYF; cdr3_nt: TGTGCCAGCAGTTATCAGACCCCGGGGGAGCAGTACTTC
j_call: TRBJ1-5; clone_size: many; v_call: TRBV2; d_call: .; cdr3_aa: CASSEDGYSNQPQHF; cdr3_nt: TGTGCCAGCAGTGAAGACGGATATAGCAATCAGCCCCAGCATTTT
j_call: TRBJ2-3; clone_size: many; v_call: TRBV20-1; d_call: .; cdr3_aa: CSARREPGNTQYF; cdr3_nt: TGCAGTGCTCGCCGGGAGCCCGGTAATACGCAGTATTTT
j_call: TRBJ2-2; clone_size: many; v_call: TRBV30; d_call: .; cdr3_aa: CAWSRMNTGELFF; cdr3_nt: TGTGCCTGGAGTCGGATGAACACCGGGGAGCTGTTTTTT
j_call: TRBJ1-1; clone_size: .; v_call: TRBV7-9; d_call: .; cdr3_aa: CASSLGRAEGAFF; cdr3_nt: TGTGCCAGCAGCTTAGGGAGGGCAGAAGGAGCTTTCTTT
j_call: TRBJ1-6; clone_size: many; v_call: TRBV20-1; d_call: TRBD1; cdr3_aa: CSASPRDRLNSPLHF; cdr3_nt: TGCAGTGCTAGCCCCAGGGACAGGCTTAATTCACCCCTCCACTTT
j_call: TRBJ2-7; clone_size: .; v_call: TRBV6-6; d_call: .; cdr3_aa: CASSNNVGGSYEQYF; cdr3_nt: TGTGCCAGCAGTAACAACGTCGGGGGCTCCTACGAGCAGTACTTC
j_call: TRBJ2-7; clone_size: few; v_call: TRBV5-4; d_call: TRBD1; cdr3_aa: CASSPTGVHEQYF; cdr3_nt: TGTGCCAGCAGTCCTACAGGGGTACACGAGCAGTACTTC
j_call: TRBJ2-2; clone_size: .; v_call: TRBV28; d_call: .; cdr3_aa: CASKDGELFF; cdr3_nt: TGTGCCAGCAAGGACGGGGAGCTGTTTTTT
j_call: TRBJ1-5; clone_size: .; v_call: TRBV24-1; d_call: .; cdr3_aa: CATSDGQHF; cdr3_nt: TGTGCCACCAGTGATGGACAGCATTTT
j_call: TRBJ2-5; clone_size: .; v_call: TRBV29-1; d_call: .; cdr3_aa: CSVERPDGTQYF; cdr3_nt: TGCAGCGTTGAACGCCCCGATGGGACCCAGTACTTC
j_call: TRBJ1-4; clone_size: .; v_call: TRBV20-1; d_call: TRBD1; cdr3_aa: CSAQTGVGEKLFF; cdr3_nt: TGCAGTGCGCAAACAGGGGTAGGCGAAAAACTGTTTTTT
j_call: TRBJ1-1; clone_size: few; v_call: TRBV28; d_call: .; cdr3_aa: CASSLFAGTEAFF; cdr3_nt: TGTGCCAGCAGTTTATTTGCGGGCACTGAAGCTTTCTTT
j_call: TRBJ2-1; clone_size: many; v_call: TRBV11-2; d_call: TRBD1; cdr3_aa: CASSLAAGTVYNEQFF; cdr3_nt: TGTGCCAGCAGCTTAGCCGCCGGGACAGTCTACAATGAGCAGTTCTTC
j_call: TRBJ2-3; clone_size: .; v_call: TRBV5-1; d_call: .; cdr3_aa: CASSLKVTSTDTQYF; cdr3_nt: TGCGCCAGCAGCTTAAAAGTTACTAGCACAGATACGCAGTATTTT
j_call: TRBJ2-7; clone_size: many; v_call: TRBV20-1; d_call: .; cdr3_aa: CSSDSDGAEQYF; cdr3_nt: TGCAGCTCAGACAGTGATGGAGCAGAGCAGTACTTC
j_call: TRBJ2-5; clone_size: many; v_call: TRBV29-1; d_call: .; cdr3_aa: CSVGGSQETQYF; cdr3_nt: TGCAGCGTTGGGGGCAGCCAAGAGACCCAGTACTTC
j_call: TRBJ2-5; clone_size: few; v_call: TRBV7-3; d_call: TRBD1; cdr3_aa: CASSLTGQGTGETQYF; cdr3_nt: TGTGCCAGCAGCTTAACGGGACAGGGTACCGGGGAGACCCAGTACTTC
j_call: TRBJ2-7; clone_size: many; v_call: TRBV11-2; d_call: .; cdr3_aa: CASSLIPGARDEQYF; cdr3_nt: TGTGCCAGCAGCTTAATACCTGGGGCCAGGGACGAGCAGTACTTC
j_call: TRBJ1-1; clone_size: few; v_call: TRBV12-3/TRBV12-4; d_call: .; cdr3_aa: CASSFLPRANTEAFF; cdr3_nt: TGTGCCAGCAGTTTCCTTCCTAGGGCGAACACTGAAGCTTTCTTT
j_call: TRBJ1-5; clone_size: .; v_call: TRBV18; d_call: .; cdr3_aa: CASSPSILGDQPQHF; cdr3_nt: TGTGCCAGCTCACCCTCAATACTGGGGGATCAGCCCCAGCATTTT
j_call: TRBJ1-6; clone_size: many; v_call: TRBV11-3; d_call: .; cdr3_aa: CASSLRSNSPLHF; cdr3_nt: TGTGCCAGCAGCCTTCGATCTAATTCACCCCTCCACTTT
j_call: TRBJ1-1; clone_size: few; v_call: TRBV15; d_call: .; cdr3_aa: CATSRAPVNTEAFF; cdr3_nt: TGTGCCACCAGCAGAGCTCCCGTGAACACTGAAGCTTTCTTT
j_call: TRBJ2-2; clone_size: many; v_call: TRBV2; d_call: .; cdr3_aa: CASSERKLGELFF; cdr3_nt: TGTGCCAGCAGTGAACGGAAACTCGGGGAGCTGTTTTTT
j_call: TRBJ2-3; clone_size: few; v_call: TRBV7-3; d_call: TRBD2; cdr3_aa: CASSSLPGGGAADTQYF; cdr3_nt: TGTGCCAGCAGCTCACTCCCCGGCGGGGGGGCCGCAGATACGCAGTATTTT
j_call: TRBJ1-6; clone_size: .; v_call: TRBV5-1; d_call: .; cdr3_aa: CASSLGSGEYSPLHF; cdr3_nt: TGCGCCAGCAGCTTGGGGTCAGGGGAGTATTCACCCCTCCACTTT
j_call: TRBJ2-7; clone_size: .; v_call: TRBV19; d_call: .; cdr3_aa: CASSIGLAGAWQYF; cdr3_nt: TGTGCCAGTAGTATAGGTCTAGCAGGGGCTTGGCAGTACTTC
j_call: TRBJ2-7; clone_size: few; v_call: TRBV29-1; d_call: TRBD2; cdr3_aa: CSVEGPSGGLYEQYF; cdr3_nt: TGCAGCGTTGAAGGGCCCAGCGGGGGGCTCTACGAGCAGTACTTC
j_call: TRBJ1-6; clone_size: few; v_call: TRBV15; d_call: .; cdr3_aa: CATSRVGRSSPLHF; cdr3_nt: TGTGCCACCAGCAGAGTGGGGCGGAGCTCACCCCTCCACTTT
j_call: TRBJ2-1; clone_size: .; v_call: TRBV10-2; d_call: TRBD2; cdr3_aa: CASSESERGPEDEQFF; cdr3_nt: TGCGCCAGCAGTGAGTCTGAGCGGGGACCCGAGGATGAGCAGTTCTTC
j_call: TRBJ1-1; clone_size: .; v_call: TRBV29-1; d_call: TRBD1; cdr3_aa: CSTRQGLNTEAFF; cdr3_nt: TGCAGCACGCGACAGGGTTTGAACACTGAAGCTTTCTTT
j_call: TRBJ2-7; clone_size: .; v_call: TRBV4-2; d_call: .; cdr3_aa: CANSHVLGTYEQYF; cdr3_nt: TGTGCCAACAGCCATGTTCTAGGGACCTACGAGCAGTACTTC
j_call: TRBJ2-6; clone_size: .; v_call: TRBV5-5; d_call: TRBD1; cdr3_aa: CASSLAGQGSGANVLTF; cdr3_nt: TGTGCCAGCAGCTTGGCGGGACAGGGCTCTGGGGCCAACGTCCTGACTTTC
j_call: TRBJ2-3; clone_size: .; v_call: TRBV7-6; d_call: TRBD2; cdr3_aa: CASSLEASGRSTDTQYF; cdr3_nt: TGTGCCAGCAGCTTAGAAGCTAGCGGGAGAAGCACAGATACGCAGTATTTT
j_call: TRBJ2-7; clone_size: .; v_call: TRBV29-1; d_call: TRBD2; cdr3_aa: CSVREAGISPTYEQYF; cdr3_nt: TGCAGCGTCAGGGAAGCGGGAATCTCCCCAACCTACGAGCAGTACTTC